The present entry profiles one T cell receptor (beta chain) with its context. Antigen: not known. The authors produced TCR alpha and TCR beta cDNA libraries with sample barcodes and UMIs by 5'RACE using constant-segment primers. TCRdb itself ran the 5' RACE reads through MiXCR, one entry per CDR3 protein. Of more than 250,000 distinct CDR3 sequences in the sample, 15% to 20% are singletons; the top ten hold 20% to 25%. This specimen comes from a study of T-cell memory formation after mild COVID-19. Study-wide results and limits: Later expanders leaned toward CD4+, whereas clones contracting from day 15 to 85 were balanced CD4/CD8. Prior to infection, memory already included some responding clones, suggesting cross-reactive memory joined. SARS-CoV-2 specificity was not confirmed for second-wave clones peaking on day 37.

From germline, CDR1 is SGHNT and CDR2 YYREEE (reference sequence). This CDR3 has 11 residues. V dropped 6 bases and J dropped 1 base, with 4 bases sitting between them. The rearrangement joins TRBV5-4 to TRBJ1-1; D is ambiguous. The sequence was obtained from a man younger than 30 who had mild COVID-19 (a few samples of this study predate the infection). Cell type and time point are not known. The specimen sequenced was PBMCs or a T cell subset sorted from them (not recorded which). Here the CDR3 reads CASMGNTEAFF. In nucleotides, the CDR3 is TGTGCCAGCATGGGGAACACTGAAGCTTTCTTT. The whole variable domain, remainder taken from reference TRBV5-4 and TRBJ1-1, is ETGVTQSPTHLIKTRGQQVTLRCSSQSGHNTVSWYQQALGQGPQFIFQYYREEENGRGNFPPRFSGLQFPNYSSELNVNALELDDSALYLCASMGNTEAFFGQGTRLTVV.